The T cell receptor beta chain described here comes from a study of shared clonotypes between healthy human individuals. Deep level was the assay's run setting. TCRdb's copy holds only in-frame clones and misses some; the assay was immunoSEQ multiplex PCR. The table lists some 1.5 million clones, approximately 98% of them singletons. The CDR3 spans 14 residues. V shed 3 bases and J shed 7 bases, with 16 bases lying between them. Looked up from germline, CDR1 is LNHDA and CDR2 is SQIVND (reference sequence). This clone was observed once. The TCR comes from a man aged 30-40 years in good health. What was sequenced was naive CD4+ T cells sorted from blood. The subset: CD45RA+ positively selected. The V gene is TRBV19, the J gene TRBJ2-7; TRBD1 is a possible D gene (6 bases). CDR3 bases: TGTGCCAGTAGTATCGGGACATCGACTCGGGAGCAGTACTTC. Translation: CASSIGTSTREQYF.